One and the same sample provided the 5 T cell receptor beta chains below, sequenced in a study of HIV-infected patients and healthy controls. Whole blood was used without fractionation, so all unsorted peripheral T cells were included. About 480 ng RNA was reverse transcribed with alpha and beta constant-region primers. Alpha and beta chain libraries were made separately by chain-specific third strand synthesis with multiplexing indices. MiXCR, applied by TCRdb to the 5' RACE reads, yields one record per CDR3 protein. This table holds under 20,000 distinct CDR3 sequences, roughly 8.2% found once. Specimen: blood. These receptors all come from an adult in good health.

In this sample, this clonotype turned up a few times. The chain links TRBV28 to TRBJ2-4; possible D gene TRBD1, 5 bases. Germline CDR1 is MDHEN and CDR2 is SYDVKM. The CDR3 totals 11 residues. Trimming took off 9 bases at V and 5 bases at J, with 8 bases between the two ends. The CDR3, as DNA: TGTGCCAGTCAGGGCGAAAACATTCAGTACTTC. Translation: CASQGENIQYF.

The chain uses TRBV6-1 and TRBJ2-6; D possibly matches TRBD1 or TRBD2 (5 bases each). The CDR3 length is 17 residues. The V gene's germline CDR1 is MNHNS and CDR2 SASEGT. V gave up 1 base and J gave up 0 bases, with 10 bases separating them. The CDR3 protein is CASSEGGLRSGANVLTF. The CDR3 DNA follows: TGTGCCAGCAGTGAAGGGGGGTTACGCTCTGGGGCCAACGTCCTGACTTTC.

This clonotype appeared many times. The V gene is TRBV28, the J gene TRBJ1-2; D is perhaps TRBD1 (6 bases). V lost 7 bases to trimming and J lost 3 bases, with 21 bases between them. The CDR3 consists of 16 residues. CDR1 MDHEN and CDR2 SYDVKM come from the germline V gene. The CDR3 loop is CASITPAQGTYYGYTF. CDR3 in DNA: TGTGCCAGCATCACGCCCGCGCAGGGGACCTACTATGGCTACACCTTC.

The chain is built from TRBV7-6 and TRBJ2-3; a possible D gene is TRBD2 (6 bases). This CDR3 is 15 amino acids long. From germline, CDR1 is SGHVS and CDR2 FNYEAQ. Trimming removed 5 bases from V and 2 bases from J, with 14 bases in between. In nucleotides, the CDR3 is TGTGCCAGCAGCCCCTACGGGAGCACCACAGATACGCAGTATTTT. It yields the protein CASSPYGSTTDTQYF.

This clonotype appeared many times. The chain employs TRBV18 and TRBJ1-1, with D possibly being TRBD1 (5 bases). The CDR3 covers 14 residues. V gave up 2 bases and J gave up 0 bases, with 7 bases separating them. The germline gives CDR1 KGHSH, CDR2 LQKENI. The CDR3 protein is CASSPDRMNTEAFF. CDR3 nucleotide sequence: TGTGCCAGCTCACCAGACAGAATGAACACTGAAGCTTTCTTT.